Below, 25 T cell receptor beta chains from the same sample are listed, as sequenced in a study of blood T cell repertoires in COVID-19. Repertoires were generated with immunoSEQ multiplex PCR, while TCRdb's copy carries only in-frame clones and drops some. The table includes about 50,000 clones, 90% detected once. Sequenced input: peripheral blood. The origin of the receptors is a woman aged 80 or over with acute or convalescent COVID-19.

The chain links TRBV21-1 to TRBJ2-3; the table names TRBD2, a call not compared with the DNA. TRBV21-1 is a listed pseudogene. This CDR3 is 17 amino acids long. CDR3 protein: CASSQQGLAVLGDTQYF. The CDR3 DNA is TGTGCCAGCAGCCAACAGGGACTAGCGGTTTTGGGGGATACGCAGTATTTT.

The V gene is TRBV5-6, the J gene TRBJ2-7; D might be TRBD2 (6 bases). This CDR3 comprises 14 residues. Per the germline V gene, CDR1 is SGHDT and CDR2 is YYEEEE. V lost 9 bases, J lost 2 bases, and 18 bases lay in between. The CDR3 reads CANGIGGGTYEQYF. CDR3 sequence (DNA): TGTGCCAACGGGATTGGGGGAGGTACCTACGAGCAGTACTTC.

The sample holds one count of this clone. The J gene is TRBJ2-7, the V gene TRBV11-3; TRBD2 might be the D (6 bases). Germline V CDR1 and CDR2: SGHNT, YENEEA. The V and J ends lost 5 bases and 4 bases respectively, with 12 bases between them. This CDR3 is 13 amino acids long. The CDR3 DNA reads as TGTGCCAGCAGCCGCGGGGCGGGGTACGAGCAGTACTTC. Residues: CASSRGAGYEQYF. The full variable domain, rest sourced from reference TRBV11-3 and TRBJ2-7, is EAGVVQSPRYKIIEKKQPVAFWCNPISGHNTLYWYLQNLGQGPELLIRYENEEAVDDSQLPKDRFSAERLKGVDSTLKIQPAELGDSAVYLCASSRGAGYEQYFGPGTRLTVT.

This chain joins TRBV19 and TRBJ1-3, with a weak D call TRBD1 (6 bases). Trimming removed 3 bases from V and 2 bases from J, with 11 bases in between. CDR1 is LNHDA, CDR2 SQIVND, per germline (reference sequence). The CDR3 contains 15 residues. CDR3 DNA: TGTGCCAGTAGTATTTCCCAGGGGACTGGAAACACCATATATTTT. Its protein product is CASSISQGTGNTIYF.

The V and J genes are TRBV4-3 and TRBJ1-2; TRBD1 matches at 8 bases. CDR1 is LGHNA and CDR2 is YSLEER in the germline V gene. V lost 1 base, J lost 5 bases, and 3 bases stayed unmatched. CDR3 length equals 14 residues. CDR3 residues: CASSQGQGRYGYTF. In DNA, the CDR3 is TGCGCCAGCAGCCAAGGACAGGGGAGGTATGGCTACACCTTC.

The V call is TRBV2, the J call TRBJ1-6, with 7 bases fitting TRBD1. The CDR3 loop spans 15 amino acids. Germline CDR1 is SNHLY and CDR2 is FYNNEI. With V trimmed by 4 bases and J by 4 bases, 4 bases remained unmatched. DNA for the CDR3: TGTGCCAGCAGTGGGGGACAGCCTTATAATTCACCCCTCCACTTT. Translating gives CASSGGQPYNSPLHF.

The chain recombines TRBV30 with TRBJ1-1; no clear D gene. The CDR3 has 16 amino acids. Germline V lookup: CDR1 GTSNPN, CDR2 SVGIG (reference sequence). V lost 6 bases and J lost 0, with 20 bases in between. The CDR3 DNA reads as TGTGCCTGTCGGAGCGGCGAGCTCCTTATGAACACTGAAGCTTTCTTT. Translation: CACRSGELLMNTEAFF.

The V gene is TRBV5-6, the J gene TRBJ2-5; 10 nucleotides align to TRBD2. J was trimmed by 5 bases and V by 7 bases; bases with no gene match: 23. Germline V lookup: CDR1 SGHDT, CDR2 YYEEEE. CDR3 length: 19 amino acids. CDR3 sequence (DNA): TGTGCCAGCTTCCGAACGAGGCAGCGGGCTAGCGGGAGTCAGGAGACCCAGTACTTC. This gives the protein CASFRTRQRASGSQETQYF.

The rearrangement uses TRBV10-2 and TRBJ1-1; TRBD1 might be the D (6 bases). Trimming took off 7 bases at V and 0 bases at J, with 18 bases between the two ends. CDR1 and CDR2 (germline): WSHSY, SAAADI. The CDR3 is 16 amino acids. The chain's CDR3 is CASTYGNRGMNTEAFF. The CDR3 DNA follows: TGCGCCAGCACATATGGGAATAGGGGGATGAACACTGAAGCTTTCTTT.

The chain carries TRBV4-3 and TRBJ2-1; 7 nucleotides match TRBD1. The CDR3 is 15 residues long. Germline-derived CDR1 and CDR2 are LGHNA and YSLEER. V was pared by 0 bases and J by 6 bases, with 5 bases of the junction left unmatched. CDR3: CASSQDQGQINEQFF. For the CDR3, the DNA is TGCGCCAGCAGCCAAGATCAGGGACAGATCAATGAGCAGTTCTTC.

This clone appeared a single time. CDR3 loop: CASSQGLAGATVNNEQFF. CDR3 coding DNA: TGTGCCAGCAGCCAGGGACTAGCGGGCGCAACCGTCAACAATGAGCAGTTCTTC. This sequence joins TRBV6-2 or TRBV6-3 and TRBJ2-1, with 12 positions matching TRBD2. The trim removed 6 bases at V and 5 bases at J, leaving 14 bases unmatched. This CDR3 comprises 18 residues. The germline V gene has CDR1 MNHEY and CDR2 SVGEGT.

The chain couples TRBV5-4 to TRBJ1-1; D is unclear. CDR3 size: 14 residues. V was cut by 0 bases and J by 3 bases, with 9 bases left in between. CDR1 is SGHNT and CDR2 is YYREEE in the germline V gene (reference sequence). CDR3 protein: CASSLGRSYTEAFF. CDR3 bases: TGTGCCAGCAGCTTGGGCAGGTCGTACACTGAAGCTTTCTTT.

The chain uses TRBV6-6 and TRBJ1-2; 8 bases fit TRBD1. The CDR3 is 16 residues long. From germline, CDR1 is MNHNY and CDR2 SVGAGI (reference sequence). V shed 0 bases, J shed 11 bases, and the junction held 14 bases outside the gene matches. Here the CDR3 reads CASSYSGMGGQGQYTF. DNA for the CDR3: TGTGCCAGCAGTTACTCCGGTATGGGTGGACAGGGTCAGTACACCTTC.

J is TRBJ2-7 and V is TRBV6-2 or TRBV6-3; tentative D call: TRBD1 (6 bases). CDR1 and CDR2 from the germline V gene are MNHEY and SVGEGT. CDR3 length: 13 amino acids. The V end lost 7 bases, the J end lost 6 bases, and 16 bases lay between the germline ends. CDR3 loop: CASTPRGTGEQYF. The CDR3 bases are TGTGCCAGCACCCCCAGGGGAACAGGCGAGCAGTACTTC.

The genes are TRBV7-9 and TRBJ1-1; 7 bases are shared with TRBD1. The V and J ends lost 5 bases and 3 bases, in that order; junction bases with no gene match: 9. CDR3 size: 15 residues. Looked up from germline, CDR1 is SEHNR and CDR2 is FQNEAQ (reference sequence). The CDR3 region is CASSGGRGVYTEAFF. CDR3 bases: TGTGCCAGCAGCGGAGGCAGGGGGGTGTACACTGAAGCTTTCTTT. The full variable domain, in which reference TRBV7-9 and TRBJ1-1 provide the parts outside the CDR3, is DTGVSQNPRHKITKRGQNVTFRCDPISEHNRLYWYRQTLGQGPEFLTYFQNEAQLEKSRLLSDRFSAERPKGSFSTLEIQRTEQGDSAMYLCASSGGRGVYTEAFFGQGTRLTVV.

This chain joins TRBV6-5 and TRBJ2-7; D not certain. Trimming took off 0 bases at V and 1 base at J, with 7 bases between the two ends. Germline V gives CDR1 MNHEY, CDR2 SVGAGI. The CDR3 is 14 residues long. The chain's CDR3 is CASSYSRVSYEQYF. The CDR3 region has the DNA TGTGCCAGCAGTTACTCTCGGGTGTCCTACGAGCAGTACTTC.

V is TRBV3-1 (or the pseudogene TRBV3-2) and J is TRBJ1-2; TRBD1 matches at 7 bases. From germline, CDR1 is LGHDT and CDR2 YNNKEL (reference sequence). V was clipped by 1 base and J by 4 bases; unmatched bases: 3. The CDR3 runs 14 residues. The CDR3 DNA reads as TGTGCCAGCAGCCAAGCTCGACAGGGCTATGGCTACACCTTC. It is translated as CASSQARQGYGYTF.

In nucleotides, the CDR3 is TGTGCCAGCAGTTATTCCCAGGGTATGGGTAACTATGGCTACACCTTC. This translates into CASSYSQGMGNYGYTF. The rearrangement joins TRBV6-6 to TRBJ1-2, with D possibly TRBD1 on 5 matching bases. The V end was cut by 3 bases, the J end by 1 base, with 15 bases between. The CDR3 runs to 16 residues. Germline CDR1 reads MNHNY; CDR2 reads SVGAGI (reference sequence).

The chain has TRBV10-3 and TRBJ2-7; 7 bases match TRBD1. Looked up from germline, CDR1 is ENHRY and CDR2 is SYGVKD. Trimming at V came to 11 bases and at J to 1 base, leaving 11 bases not matched to a gene. The CDR3 is 14 residues long. CDR3 nucleotide sequence: TGTGCCGCTACGGGGACAGCAAGTTCCTACGAGCAGTACTTC. Its translation: CAATGTASSYEQYF.

This clone was recorded a few times. The V gene is TRBV19, the J gene TRBJ1-2, with D possibly TRBD1 on 6 matching bases. There are 14 residues in the CDR3. Deletions cut 6 bases from V and 4 bases from J, with 15 bases between. Germline V gene data show CDR1 as LNHDA and CDR2 as SQIVND (reference sequence). The CDR3 DNA reads TGTGCCAGTAGCCTGGAACAGGGACCCTATGGCTACACCTTC. Translated: CASSLEQGPYGYTF. Drawing the rest from reference TRBV19 and TRBJ1-2, the complete variable domain is DGGITQSPKYLFRKEGQNVTLSCEQNLNHDAMYWYRQDPGQGLRLIYYSQIVNDFQKGDIAEGYSVSREKKESFPLTVTSAQKNPTAFYLCASSLEQGPYGYTFGSGTRLTVV.

CDR3 coding DNA: TGTGCCAGCAGGGGTGAGGGTTGGAACACTGAAGCTTTCTTT. As protein: CASRGEGWNTEAFF. The chain combines TRBV6-5 with TRBJ1-1; D call uncertain. The V end was cut by 6 bases, the J end by 1 base, with 12 bases between. CDR1 and CDR2 from the germline V gene are MNHEY and SVGAGI. The CDR3 spans 14 residues.

The chain joins TRBV5-4 to TRBJ2-1; TRBD2 matches 13 bases. CDR1 is SGHNT, CDR2 YYREEE, per germline (reference sequence). CDR3 size: 17 residues. Trimming removed 4 bases from V and 0 bases from J; junction bases left unmatched: 4. In nucleotides, the CDR3 is TGTGCCAGCAGCCGGACTAGCGGGGGACTCTCCTACAATGAGCAGTTCTTC. The encoded protein is CASSRTSGGLSYNEQFF.

The chain links TRBV7-2 to TRBJ1-1; 12 positions agree with TRBD1. Germline V lookup: CDR1 SGHTA, CDR2 FQGNSA. With V trimmed by 0 bases and J by 7 bases, 6 bases remained unmatched. The length of the CDR3 is 16 residues. The CDR3 loop is CASSLAGQGARGEAFF. CDR3 DNA sequence: TGTGCCAGCAGCTTAGCGGGACAGGGGGCGAGGGGTGAAGCTTTCTTT. Drawing the rest from reference TRBV7-2 and TRBJ1-1, the complete variable domain is GAGVSQSPSNKVTEKGKDVELRCDPISGHTALYWYRQSLGQGLEFLIYFQGNSAPDKSGLPSDRFSAERTGGSVSTLTIQRTQQEDSAVYLCASSLAGQGARGEAFFGQGTRLTVV.

CDR3 region: CASSPSRRGGNQPQHF. DNA for the CDR3: TGTGCCAGTAGTCCTAGTCGTAGGGGTGGCAATCAGCCCCAGCATTTT. V gene TRBV19 combines with J gene TRBJ1-5; D may be TRBD1 (5 bases). Germline values: CDR1 LNHDA, CDR2 SQIVND (reference sequence). The CDR3 consists of 16 residues. V was clipped by 5 bases and J by 2 bases, with 16 bases between them.

J is TRBJ2-3 and V is TRBV21-1; the listed D gene, TRBD2, was not tested against the DNA. TRBV21-1 is tagged as a pseudogene. The CDR3 sequence is 18 residues long. DNA of the CDR3: TGTGCCAGCAGCAAAAGTGGACTAGCGGGCGGCCCGGCAGATACGCAGTATTTT. This translates into CASSKSGLAGGPADTQYF.